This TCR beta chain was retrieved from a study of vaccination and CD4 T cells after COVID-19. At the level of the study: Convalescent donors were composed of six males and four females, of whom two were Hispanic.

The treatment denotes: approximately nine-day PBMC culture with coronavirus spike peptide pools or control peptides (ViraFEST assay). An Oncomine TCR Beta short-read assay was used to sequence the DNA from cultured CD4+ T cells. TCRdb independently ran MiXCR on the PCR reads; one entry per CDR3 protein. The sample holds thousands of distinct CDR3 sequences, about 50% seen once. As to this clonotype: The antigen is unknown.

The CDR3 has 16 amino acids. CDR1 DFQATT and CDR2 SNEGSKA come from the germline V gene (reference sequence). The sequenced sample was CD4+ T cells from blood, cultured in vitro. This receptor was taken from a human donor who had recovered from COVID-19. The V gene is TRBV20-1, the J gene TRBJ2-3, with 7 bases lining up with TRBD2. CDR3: CSKTTGGMGGTDTQYF. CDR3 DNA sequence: TGCAGCAAAACCACCGGGGGGATGGGAGGCACAGATACGCAGTATTTT.